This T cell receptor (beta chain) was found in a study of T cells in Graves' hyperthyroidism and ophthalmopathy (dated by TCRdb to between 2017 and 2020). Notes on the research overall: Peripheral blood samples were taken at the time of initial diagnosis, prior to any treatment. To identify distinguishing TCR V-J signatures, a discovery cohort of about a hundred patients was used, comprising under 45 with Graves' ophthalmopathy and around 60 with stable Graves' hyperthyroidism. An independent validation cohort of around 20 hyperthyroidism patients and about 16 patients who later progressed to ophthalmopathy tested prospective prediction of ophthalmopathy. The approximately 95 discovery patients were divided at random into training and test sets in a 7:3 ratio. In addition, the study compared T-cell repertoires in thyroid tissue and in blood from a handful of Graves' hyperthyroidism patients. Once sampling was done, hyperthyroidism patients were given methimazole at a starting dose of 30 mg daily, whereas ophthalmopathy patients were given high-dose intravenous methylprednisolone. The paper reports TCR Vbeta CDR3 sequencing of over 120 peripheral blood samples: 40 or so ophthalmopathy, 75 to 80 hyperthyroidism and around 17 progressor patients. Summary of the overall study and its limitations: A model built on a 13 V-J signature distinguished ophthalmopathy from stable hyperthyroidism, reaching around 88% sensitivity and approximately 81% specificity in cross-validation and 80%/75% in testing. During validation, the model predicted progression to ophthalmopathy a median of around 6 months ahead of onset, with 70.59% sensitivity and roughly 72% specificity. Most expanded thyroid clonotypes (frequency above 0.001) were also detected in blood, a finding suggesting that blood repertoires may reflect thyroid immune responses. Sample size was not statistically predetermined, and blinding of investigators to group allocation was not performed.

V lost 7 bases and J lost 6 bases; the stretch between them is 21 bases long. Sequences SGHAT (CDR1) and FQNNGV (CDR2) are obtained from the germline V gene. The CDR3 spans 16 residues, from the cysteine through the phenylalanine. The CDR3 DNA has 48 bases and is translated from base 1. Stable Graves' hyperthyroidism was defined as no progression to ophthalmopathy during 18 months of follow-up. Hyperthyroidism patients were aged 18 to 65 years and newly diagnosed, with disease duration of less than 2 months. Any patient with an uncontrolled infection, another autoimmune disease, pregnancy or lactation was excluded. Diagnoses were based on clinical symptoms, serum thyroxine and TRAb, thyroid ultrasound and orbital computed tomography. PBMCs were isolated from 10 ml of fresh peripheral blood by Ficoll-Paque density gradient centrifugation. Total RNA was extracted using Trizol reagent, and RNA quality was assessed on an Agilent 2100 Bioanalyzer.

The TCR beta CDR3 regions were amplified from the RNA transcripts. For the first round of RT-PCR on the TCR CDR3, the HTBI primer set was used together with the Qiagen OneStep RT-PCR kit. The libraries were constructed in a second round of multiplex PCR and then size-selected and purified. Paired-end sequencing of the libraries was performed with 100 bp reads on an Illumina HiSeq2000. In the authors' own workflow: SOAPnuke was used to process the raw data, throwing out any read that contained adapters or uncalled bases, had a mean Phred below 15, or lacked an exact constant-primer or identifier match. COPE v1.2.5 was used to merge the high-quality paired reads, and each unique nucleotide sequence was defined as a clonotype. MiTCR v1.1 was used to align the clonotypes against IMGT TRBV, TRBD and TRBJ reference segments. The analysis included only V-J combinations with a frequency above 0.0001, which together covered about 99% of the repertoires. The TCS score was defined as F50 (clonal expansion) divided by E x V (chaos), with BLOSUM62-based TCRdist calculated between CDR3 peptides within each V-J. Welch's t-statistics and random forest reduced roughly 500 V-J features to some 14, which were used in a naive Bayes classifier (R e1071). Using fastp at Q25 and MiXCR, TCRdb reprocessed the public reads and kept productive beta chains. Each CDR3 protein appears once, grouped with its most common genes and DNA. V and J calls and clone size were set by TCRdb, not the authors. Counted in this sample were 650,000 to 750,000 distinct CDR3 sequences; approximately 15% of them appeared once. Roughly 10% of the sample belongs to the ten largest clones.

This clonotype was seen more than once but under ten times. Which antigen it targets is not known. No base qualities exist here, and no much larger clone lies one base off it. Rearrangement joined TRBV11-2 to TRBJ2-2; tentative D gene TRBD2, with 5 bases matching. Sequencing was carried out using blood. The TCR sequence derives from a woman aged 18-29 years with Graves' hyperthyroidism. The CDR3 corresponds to CASTLPASGRAGELFF. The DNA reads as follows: TGTGCCAGCACCCTTCCGGCTTCCGGGCGGGCCGGGGAGCTGTTTTTT.